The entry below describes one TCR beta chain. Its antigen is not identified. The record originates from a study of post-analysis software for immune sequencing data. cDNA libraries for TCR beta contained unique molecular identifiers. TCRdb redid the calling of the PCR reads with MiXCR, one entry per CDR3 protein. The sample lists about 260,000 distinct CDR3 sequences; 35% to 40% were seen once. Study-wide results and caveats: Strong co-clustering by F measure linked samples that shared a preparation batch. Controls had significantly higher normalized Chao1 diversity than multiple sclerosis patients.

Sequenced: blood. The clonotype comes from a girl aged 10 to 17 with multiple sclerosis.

The CDR3 DNA reads TGTGCCAGCAGCATCGCGGGAGGGCCCGGCGGGGAGCTGTTTTTT. Protein: CASSIAGGPGGELFF. The chain couples TRBV7-8 to TRBJ2-2; TRBD2 agrees at 9 bases. The V gene's germline CDR1 is SGHVS and CDR2 FQNEAQ. The CDR3 consists of 15 residues. V was clipped by 5 bases and J by 7 bases; unmatched bases: 8.